This is a list of T cell receptor beta chains from one sample in a study of T cell repertoires in cytomegalovirus infection. From the reads, TCRdb called clonotypes with MiXCR, one entry per CDR3 protein. The profile shows some 500,000 distinct CDR3 sequences, about 33% of them singletons. Their antigens are not known. The material sequenced was cultured PBMCs, taken from culture after CMV antigen stimulation. The receptors were sampled from a human donor in good health (CMV status not recorded). Some clones in this sample may be carry-over from other donors' samples. CDR3s include the opening cysteine and the closing phenylalanine or tryptophan. The D gene is left open where the match is weak. Expanded clones are given a class, and other clones once, few, many or no size at all.

TRBJ2-2 | few | TRBV6-1 | . | CASSMRGITGELFF | TGTGCCAGCAGCATGCGGGGAATCACCGGGGAGCTGTTTTTT
TRBJ1-2 | few | TRBV7-2 | . | CASSLDEGSRYGYTF | TGTGCCAGCAGCTTAGATGAGGGATCACGCTATGGCTACACCTTC
TRBJ2-3 | . | TRBV27 | TRBD2 | CASRRASGSTKDTQYF | TGTGCCAGCAGGAGAGCGAGCGGGAGTACGAAAGATACGCAGTATTTT
TRBJ2-3 | few | TRBV5-4 | TRBD2 | CASSGAGIIDTQYF | TGTGCCAGCAGCGGAGCGGGAATCATAGATACGCAGTATTTT
TRBJ1-2 | few | TRBV12-3/TRBV12-4 | . | CASSPSAGYYGYTF | TGTGCCAGCAGTCCCTCCGCGGGTTACTATGGCTACACCTTC
TRBJ2-7 | few | TRBV4-1 | TRBD1 | CASSQHRGYYYEQYF | TGCGCCAGCAGCCAGCACAGGGGGTATTACTACGAGCAGTACTTC
TRBJ2-2 | . | TRBV7-6 | TRBD2 | CASTQRRASGRNTGELFF | TGTGCCAGCACTCAGCGGCGGGCTAGCGGGAGGAACACCGGGGAGCTGTTTTTT
TRBJ2-7 | . | TRBV29-1 | TRBD1 | CSVVGTGTYEQYF | TGCAGCGTTGTCGGGACAGGGACCTACGAGCAGTACTTC
TRBJ1-2 | few | TRBV7-2 | . | CASSYRQPFGYGYTF | TGTGCCAGCAGCTATCGACAGCCGTTTGGCTATGGCTACACCTTC
TRBJ2-5 | . | TRBV7-9 | . | CASNGGRETQYF | TGTGCCAGCAATGGGGGTAGGGAGACCCAGTACTTC
TRBJ2-5 | . | TRBV20-1 | TRBD2 | CSAPIGLAASGTQYF | TGCAGTGCCCCGATTGGACTAGCGGCTAGTGGGACCCAGTACTTC
TRBJ2-1 | . | TRBV6-8 | TRBD2 | CASSQLAYNEQFF | TGTGCCAGCAGCCAACTAGCGTACAATGAGCAGTTCTTC
TRBJ2-1 | . | TRBV29-1 | TRBD2 | CSVAMIGGRLDEQFF | TGCAGCGTTGCGATGATCGGCGGGAGGTTGGATGAGCAGTTCTTC
TRBJ1-4 | . | TRBV20-1 | . | CSARGRWWGNEKLFF | TGCAGTGCTAGAGGACGGTGGTGGGGTAATGAAAAACTGTTTTTT
TRBJ2-2 | . | TRBV11-2 | TRBD2 | CASSALAGAVGELFF | TGTGCCAGCAGCGCCTTAGCGGGAGCGGTCGGGGAGCTGTTTTTT
TRBJ1-4 | few | TRBV19 | . | CASSIESTFLNEKLFF | TGTGCCAGTAGTATAGAATCAACCTTTTTAAATGAAAAACTGTTTTTT
TRBJ1-1 | . | TRBV12-5 | . | CASALDGGGTEAFF | TGTGCTAGTGCCTTAGACGGGGGGGGCACTGAAGCTTTCTTT
TRBJ2-2 | few | TRBV7-9 | . | CASSSRPSATGELFF | TGTGCCAGCAGCTCGCGGCCGTCAGCCACCGGGGAGCTGTTTTTT
TRBJ2-3 | . | TRBV7-2 | . | CASSFRTDAQYF | TGTGCCAGCAGCTTCCGAACAGATGCGCAGTATTTT
TRBJ2-3 | many | TRBV7-2 | . | CASSLGGPDTQYF | TGTGCCAGCAGCTTGGGGGGTCCAGATACGCAGTATTTT
TRBJ1-5 | many | TRBV7-2 | . | CASSLLGVRQPQHF | TGTGCCAGCAGCTTACTCGGGGTTAGGCAGCCCCAGCATTTT
TRBJ2-7 | few | TRBV28 | TRBD2 | CASSSPGTSGRTGGYF | TGTGCCAGCAGTTCCCCCGGGACTAGCGGGAGGACCGGCGGGTACTTC
TRBJ2-2 | . | TRBV7-6 | . | CASSPRPNTVELFF | TGTGCCAGCAGCCCCCGACCCAACACCGTGGAGCTGTTTTTT
TRBJ2-1 | . | TRBV24-1 | . | CATSDPGRSEQFF | TGTGCCACCAGTGACCCCGGGAGAAGTGAGCAGTTCTTC
TRBJ1-2 | . | TRBV19 | . | CASGDGHYGYTF | TGTGCCAGTGGGGACGGACACTATGGCTACACCTTC
TRBJ2-1 | . | TRBV19 | TRBD2 | CASSLRTSINEQFF | TGTGCCAGTAGTCTCCGGACTAGCATCAATGAGCAGTTCTTC
TRBJ2-5 | many | TRBV7-2 | . | CASSLRLRLGQETQYF | TGTGCCAGCAGCTTACGGCTGCGGCTAGGACAAGAGACCCAGTACTTC
TRBJ1-1 | few | TRBV7-8 | . | CASTQAGREAFF | TGTGCCAGCACCCAGGCGGGAAGGGAAGCTTTCTTT
TRBJ1-4 | . | TRBV15 | . | CATSRNPLGKLFF | TGTGCCACCAGCAGGAACCCCCTGGGAAAACTGTTTTTT
TRBJ2-1 | few | TRBV5-4 | . | CASSSLRRSYNEQFF | TGTGCCAGCAGCTCCCTCCGGAGGTCCTACAATGAGCAGTTCTTC
TRBJ1-6 | few | TRBV27 | TRBD1 | CASSRTGWHSPLHF | TGTGCCAGCAGTCGGACAGGGTGGCATTCACCCCTCCACTTT
TRBJ2-1 | few | TRBV10-3 | TRBD2 | CATGLAGVYEQFF | TGTGCCACCGGACTAGCGGGAGTGTATGAGCAGTTCTTC
TRBJ1-5 | . | TRBV7-2 | . | CASSRYQGQGNQPQHF | TGTGCCAGCAGCCGCTACCAGGGGCAAGGCAATCAGCCCCAGCATTTT
TRBJ2-1 | . | TRBV3-1 | . | CASSQEPHPGRNNEQFF | TGTGCCAGCAGCCAAGAACCCCATCCAGGGAGAAACAATGAGCAGTTCTTC
TRBJ1-4 | . | TRBV29-1 | . | CSGTRGTNEKLFF | TGCAGCGGGACCAGGGGAACTAATGAAAAACTGTTTTTT
TRBJ2-6 | few | TRBV5-1 | . | CASSHGPGSGANVLTF | TGCGCCAGCAGCCACGGGCCGGGCTCTGGGGCCAACGTCCTGACTTTC
TRBJ2-1 | . | TRBV6-5 | TRBD2 | CASSYDGLARSYNEQFF | TGTGCCAGCAGTTACGATGGACTAGCCCGCTCCTACAATGAGCAGTTCTTC